One sample yielded the 10 T cell receptor beta chains listed below, sequenced in a study of T-cell memory formation after mild COVID-19. Using its own MiXCR run on the 5' RACE reads, TCRdb lists one record per CDR3 protein. The sample shows about 320,000 distinct CDR3 sequences, around an eighth of them seen only once. Sequencing was done on a sample of PBMCs or a T cell subset sorted from them (not recorded which). The receptors were sampled from a man in his late teens or twenties who had mild COVID-19 (a few samples of this study predate the infection). Cell type and time point are not known.

The chain is built from TRBV5-1 and TRBJ1-6; TRBD1 might be the D (5 bases). Trimming shortened V by 9 bases and J by 3 bases, and 13 bases separated the two germline ends. In germline, CDR1 is SGHRS, CDR2 YFSETQ. The CDR3 is 14 amino acids. Written as DNA, the CDR3 is TGCGCCACTAAGTCGGGGGGCTATAATTCACCCCTCCACTTT. Protein product: CATKSGGYNSPLHF.

This clonotype was observed a few times. This chain uses TRBV6-2 or TRBV6-3 with TRBJ1-2, with D hard to call. The length of the CDR3 is 14 residues. V was shortened by 2 bases and J by 2 bases, with 9 bases between the two germline ends. Per the germline V gene, CDR1 is MNHEY and CDR2 is SVGEGT. CDR3 region: CASSYISANYGYTF. CDR3 sequence (DNA): TGTGCCAGCAGTTACATCTCAGCCAACTATGGCTACACCTTC.

This clonotype was counted only a few times. The genes are TRBV21-1 and TRBJ2-1; the table's D call, TRBD1, was not checked against the DNA. TRBV21-1 is described as a pseudogene. The CDR3 sequence is 14 residues long. The CDR3 DNA reads as TGTGCCAGCAGCCCCGGACAGGGGTTTGATGAGCAGTTCTTC. As protein: CASSPGQGFDEQFF.

This clonotype was found a few times. This chain joins TRBV11-2 and TRBJ2-7, with D hard to call. Germline CDR1 SGHAT, CDR2 FQNNGV. The CDR3 has 12 amino acids. V was pared by 0 bases and J by 3 bases, with 3 bases between. Written as DNA, the CDR3 is TGTGCCAGCAGCTTAGAGAGCTACGAGCAGTACGTC. Translated, it gives CASSLESYEQYV.

The chain recombines TRBV4-3 with TRBJ1-1; D is uncertain. The germline gives CDR1 LGHNA, CDR2 YSLEER. The CDR3 loop spans 15 amino acids. The V end was cut by 2 bases, the J end by 0 bases, with 10 bases between. Written as DNA, the CDR3 is TGCGCCAGCAGCCAAACTCTGGCCCTGAACACTGAAGCTTTCTTT. Its protein is CASSQTLALNTEAFF.

In this sample, this clonotype turned up many times. This sequence joins TRBV12-3 or TRBV12-4 and TRBJ1-5; D is undetermined. The CDR3 consists of 13 residues. V was shortened by 6 bases and J by 9 bases, with 15 bases between the two germline ends. Here the CDR3 DNA reads TGTGCCAGCAGCCCTAGCCCGGCCTCGCCCCAGCATTTT. It is translated as CASSPSPASPQHF.

The V and J genes are TRBV5-1 and TRBJ2-5; 9 nucleotides line up with TRBD1. V shed 6 bases and J 5 bases; nucleotides not matched to a gene: 8. The CDR3 spans 14 residues. The germline CDR1 and CDR2 sequences are SGHRS and YFSETQ. CDR3 residues: CASTTGGADETQYF. The CDR3 DNA reads as TGCGCCAGCACAACAGGGGGCGCGGATGAGACCCAGTACTTC.

The chain is built from TRBV20-1 and TRBJ1-3; D is possibly TRBD1 (5 bases). The germline V gene has CDR1 DFQATT and CDR2 SNEGSKA (reference sequence). V lost 4 bases to trimming and J lost 7 bases, with 14 bases between them. The CDR3 is 13 amino acids. CDR3 DNA: TGCAGTGCTATCGAGAAGGGGAGGAACACCATATATTTT. Protein: CSAIEKGRNTIYF.

Only a few counts were recorded for this clonotype. The gene calls are TRBV18 and TRBJ1-1; TRBD1 is a possible D gene (6 bases). The CDR3 extends over 15 amino acids. Trimming stripped 0 bases from V and 4 bases from J, with 12 bases between. Germline V CDR1 and CDR2: KGHSH, LQKENI. The CDR3 protein is CASSPPGGLRTEAFF. As DNA, the CDR3 is TGTGCCAGCTCACCACCTGGGGGGCTGCGCACTGAAGCTTTCTTT.

The J gene is TRBJ2-5, the V gene TRBV28; D might be TRBD1 or TRBD2, each matching 5 bases. This CDR3 comprises 12 residues. CDR1 is MDHEN, CDR2 SYDVKM, per germline. Trimming stripped 3 bases from V and 7 bases from J, with 9 bases between. The CDR3 region has the DNA TGTGCCAGCAGTTTTTCTGGGGGGACCCAGTACTTC. It specifies CASSFSGGTQYF. The variable domain in full, completed from reference TRBV28 and TRBJ2-5, reads DVKVTQSSRYLVKRTGEKVFLECVQDMDHENMFWYRQDPGLGLRLIYFSYDVKMKEKGDIPEGYSVSREKKERFSLILESASTNQTSMYLCASSFSGGTQYFGPGTRLLVL.